What follows describes a single T cell receptor beta chain. Its antigen is undetermined. The sample is drawn from a study of cytomegalovirus exposure and HLA in healthy donors. Study conclusions and caveats: Cytomegalovirus status was reportedly diagnosed by the classifier with high specificity and sensitivity. There were under 200 TCR beta chains listed as cytomegalovirus-associated. Accurate prediction of most subjects' HLA-A and HLA-B alleles from TCR beta sequences was reported. An analysis done earlier found most TCR beta V segments productive about 87% or about 30% of the time.

V dropped 3 bases and J dropped 4; count of bases not matched to a gene: 3. CDR1 is MDHEN, CDR2 SYDVKM, per germline. The CDR3 consists of 14 residues. The PCR employed 60 Vbeta primers together with 13 Jbeta primers. Profiling relied on immunoSEQ multiplex PCR, and the TCRdb table lists in-frame clones only, not all of them. The sample lists roughly 300,000 clones; roughly 90% were seen once. The chain has TRBV28 and TRBJ2-5; 9 bases map to TRBD1. The sample taken for sequencing was PBMCs. The source of this sequence is a man aged 40-49 years in good health and CMV-seropositive. DNA of the CDR3: TGTGCCAGCAGTTTGTACAGGGGGCGAGAGACCCAGTACTTC. Translated: CASSLYRGRETQYF. The full variable domain, rest sourced from reference TRBV28 and TRBJ2-5, is DVKVTQSSRYLVKRTGEKVFLECVQDMDHENMFWYRQDPGLGLRLIYFSYDVKMKEKGDIPEGYSVSREKKERFSLILESASTNQTSMYLCASSLYRGRETQYFGPGTRLLVL.